The 25 T cell receptor beta chains below were found in one sample sequenced in a study of blood T cell repertoires in COVID-19. Data came from immunoSEQ multiplex PCR; TCRdb stores just in-frame clones and leaves some out. The repertoire has under 70,000 clones, approximately 89% of them found once; the top ten carry 6% to 7%. The sequenced material came from peripheral blood. The receptors stem from a woman in her seventies with acute or convalescent COVID-19.

The CDR3 DNA reads TGTGCCAGTATGGACAGGGCCCCGGCAACTAATGAAAAACTGTTTTTT. Its protein is CASMDRAPATNEKLFF. The rearrangement uses TRBV19 and TRBJ1-4; 8 positions agree with TRBD1. V lost 7 bases, J lost 0 bases, and 7 bases stayed unmatched. Germline values: CDR1 LNHDA, CDR2 SQIVND (reference sequence). This CDR3 spans 16 amino acids.

The chain employs TRBV21-1 and TRBJ1-1. TRBV21-1 represents a pseudogene. CDR3 length: 14 residues. CDR3 sequence (DNA): TGTGCCAGCAGCAAAGTTGAGGCAGCCACTGAAGCTTTCTTT. The encoded protein is CASSKVEAATEAFF.

J is TRBJ2-1 and V is TRBV7-8; TRBD2 agrees at 10 bases. Germline V lookup: CDR1 SGHVS, CDR2 FQNEAQ. V was pared by 5 bases and J by 1 base, with 14 bases of the junction left unmatched. This CDR3 has 19 amino acids. DNA of the CDR3: TGTGCCAGCAGCCACCCGGGGAGCGGGGGGGTTCGGTCCTACAATGAGCAGTTCTTC. This encodes CASSHPGSGGVRSYNEQFF.

The chain combines TRBV7-6 with TRBJ2-3; 13 bases map to TRBD2. This CDR3 spans 18 amino acids. V shed 3 bases, J shed 1 base, and the junction held 7 bases outside the gene matches. Germline lookup yields CDR1 SGHVS and CDR2 FNYEAQ. The CDR3 DNA reads TGTGCCAGCAGCTTCCAGACTAGCGGGGGGACGGGCACAGATACGCAGTATTTT. Translating it yields CASSFQTSGGTGTDTQYF.

V gene TRBV6-2 or TRBV6-3 combines with J gene TRBJ1-1; no clear D gene. Trimming pared 2 bases from V and 11 bases from J, leaving 15 bases between. The CDR3 is made up of 13 amino acids. Germline CDR1 is MNHEY and CDR2 is SVGEGT. This CDR3 reads CASSYNPETEAFF. The CDR3 DNA reads TGTGCCAGCAGTTACAACCCCGAGACGGAGGCTTTCTTT.

The chain recombines TRBV6-5 with TRBJ1-5; 8 bases map to TRBD1. Germline V gives CDR1 MNHEY, CDR2 SVGAGI. Trimming took 4 bases from V and 1 from J; bases not matched to a gene: 3. CDR3 size: 15 residues. The CDR3 DNA reads TGTGCCAGCAGTTTCACAGGGGGGAGCAATCAGCCCCAGCATTTT. It is translated as CASSFTGGSNQPQHF.

J is TRBJ2-3 and V is TRBV6-1; 13 bases align to TRBD2. V lost 3 bases to trimming and J lost 1 base; unmatched junction nucleotides: 13. The germline CDR1 and CDR2 sequences are MNHNS and SASEGT. This CDR3 has 20 residues. CDR3 sequence (DNA): TGTGCCAGCAGTGACCCAAAGAGGACTAGCGGGAGCGCAGGCACAGATACGCAGTATTTT. It specifies CASSDPKRTSGSAGTDTQYF.

The CDR3 coding sequence is TGTGCCAGCAGTTACTCGACTAGCGGGAGTCGGGCCAAAAACATTCAGTACTTC. It is translated as CASSYSTSGSRAKNIQYF. This sequence joins TRBV6-2 or TRBV6-3 and TRBJ2-4, with 12 nucleotides matching TRBD2. CDR1 and CDR2 (germline): MNHEY, SVGEGT. V was clipped by 0 bases and J by 1 base; unmatched bases: 4. The CDR3 totals 18 residues.

The chain joins TRBV12-5 to TRBJ1-1; possible D gene TRBD1, 5 bases. Germline loops: CDR1 LGHNT, CDR2 FRNRAP. CDR3 length equals 13 residues. Trimming cost V 6 bases and J 3 bases, with 11 bases left between them. CDR3 in amino acids: CASGLPGYTEAFF. The CDR3 region has the DNA TGTGCTAGTGGCCTACCAGGGTACACTGAAGCTTTCTTT.

This clone was seen more than once but under ten times. The CDR3, as DNA: TGTGCCAGCAGTTCGCGGAGCACTGAAGCTTTCTTT. This translates into CASSSRSTEAFF. The gene calls are TRBV12-3 or TRBV12-4 and TRBJ1-1; no clear D. The CDR3 covers 12 residues. Deletions cut 4 bases from V and 4 bases from J, with 7 bases between.

The J gene is TRBJ1-6, the V gene TRBV9; the D gene is possibly TRBD1 (6 bases). Germline-derived CDR1 and CDR2 are SGDLS and YYNGEE. V was clipped by 0 bases and J by 0 bases, with 7 bases between them. This CDR3 comprises 16 residues. The CDR3 DNA reads as TGTGCCAGCAGCGTAGAACAGGGCTCCTATAATTCACCCCTCCACTTT. Protein sequence: CASSVEQGSYNSPLHF.

DNA of the CDR3: TGTGCCAGCAGCCAATCCGCGCAGGCCACTGAAGCTTTCTTT. Protein sequence: CASSQSAQATEAFF. The chain carries TRBV16 and TRBJ1-1; no clear D. The V and J ends lost 0 bases and 4 bases respectively, with 9 bases between them. The length of the CDR3 is 14 residues. The V gene's germline CDR1 is KGHSY and CDR2 FQNENV.

This clone was observed a few times. The chain recombines TRBV6-2 or TRBV6-3 with TRBJ1-4; 8 bases line up with TRBD1. CDR3 length: 15 amino acids. After removal of 5 bases from V and 8 bases from J, the junction contained 10 bases not matched to a gene. Germline CDR1 and CDR2: MNHEY and SVGEGT. CDR3 amino acids: CASSADGQGGEKLFF. The DNA of the CDR3 is TGTGCCAGCAGTGCCGATGGACAGGGAGGCGAAAAACTGTTTTTT.

V gene TRBV5-1 combines with J gene TRBJ1-1, with D perhaps TRBD1 (6 bases). CDR1 and CDR2 from the germline V gene are SGHRS and YFSETQ. The ends were cut back, 4 bases at V and 1 base at J, with 11 bases in the middle. The CDR3 has 14 residues. CDR3 in amino acids: CASSATGPNTEAFF. The CDR3, as DNA: TGCGCCAGCAGCGCAACAGGGCCGAACACTGAAGCTTTCTTT.

In this sample, this clone turned up once. The gene calls are TRBV5-1 and TRBJ2-1; 10 nucleotides align to TRBD2. V trimming: 2 bases; J trimming: 2 bases; junction bases outside the gene matches: 1. Germline V gives CDR1 SGHRS, CDR2 YFSETQ. CDR3 size: 15 residues. The CDR3 DNA reads as TGCGCCAGCAGCTTAACTAGCGGGGCCTACAATGAGCAGTTCTTC. Residues: CASSLTSGAYNEQFF.

This rearrangement joins TRBV5-8 to TRBJ2-7; a possible D gene is TRBD1 (6 bases). The CDR3 consists of 14 residues. Per germline, CDR1 SGHTS and CDR2 YDEGEE. V was trimmed by 4 bases and J by 5 bases, leaving 16 bases between them. CDR3 protein: CASSPSWGRDEQYF. The CDR3 DNA reads as TGTGCCAGCAGCCCCTCGTGGGGGCGTGACGAGCAGTACTTC.

V and J are TRBV2 and TRBJ1-2, with a tentative D call TRBD1 (6 bases). Germline loops: CDR1 SNHLY, CDR2 FYNNEI. CDR3 length: 14 amino acids. V was shortened by 7 bases and J by 4 bases, with 16 bases between the two germline ends. The CDR3 is CASTGTGTPYGYTF. CDR3 nucleotide sequence: TGTGCCAGCACCGGTACCGGGACACCCTATGGCTACACCTTC.

The chain links TRBV6-5 to TRBJ1-2, with a tentative D call TRBD1 (5 bases). The germline V and J ends were trimmed by 0 bases and 4 bases, with 12 bases remaining between them. Per germline, CDR1 MNHEY and CDR2 SVGAGI. The CDR3 length is 15 residues. The CDR3 is CASSYSKGAGYGYTF. In nucleotides, the CDR3 is TGTGCCAGCAGTTACTCGAAAGGGGCAGGCTATGGCTACACCTTC.

By sample fraction, this clone is medium-sized (0.01 to 0.1%). The chain carries TRBV11-3 and TRBJ2-2, with 7 positions matching TRBD1. With 5 bases clipped from V and 6 bases from J, the junction kept 9 bases outside the gene matches. The CDR3 extends over 15 amino acids. Germline loops: CDR1 SGHNT, CDR2 YENEEA. Written as DNA, the CDR3 is TGTGCCAGCAGCCTGGGCAGGGGGTACGCCGGGGAGCTGTTTTTT. It is translated as CASSLGRGYAGELFF.

The chain combines TRBV6-6 with TRBJ2-7; D is possibly TRBD2 (7 bases). Trimming took 7 bases from V and 4 from J, leaving 14 bases between them. Germline V gives CDR1 MNHNY, CDR2 SVGAGI (reference sequence). The CDR3 is made up of 13 amino acids. In DNA, the CDR3 is TGTGCCAGCATAGACGGGGGGCGATACGAGCAGTACTTC. Encoded protein: CASIDGGRYEQYF.

J is TRBJ2-3 and V is TRBV29-1, with 7 positions matching TRBD1. The V gene's germline CDR1 is SQVTM and CDR2 ANQGSEA. The trim removed 1 base at V and 5 bases at J, leaving 3 bases unmatched. CDR3 length: 13 amino acids. The CDR3 reads CSVEGAGGDTQYF. DNA for the CDR3: TGCAGCGTTGAAGGGGCAGGGGGAGATACGCAGTATTTT.

This chain uses TRBV7-2 with TRBJ2-7, with a possible D match to TRBD1 (6 bases). The CDR3 covers 14 residues. CDR1 and CDR2 (germline): SGHTA, FQGNSA. Trimming left V 4 bases short and J 2 bases short, with 12 bases between. The CDR3 DNA sequence: TGTGCCAGCAGCTCGATCAGGGGCACCTACGAGCAGTACTTC. This sequence encodes CASSSIRGTYEQYF.

This sequence joins TRBV5-6 and TRBJ1-1; 7 nucleotides line up with TRBD1. Germline assignment: CDR1 SGHDT and CDR2 YYEEEE. V was clipped by 5 bases and J by 1 base; unmatched bases: 8. The CDR3 consists of 15 residues. The CDR3 DNA follows: TGTGCCAGCAGGGATAACAGGGGCGCGAACACTGAAGCTTTCTTT. Residues: CASRDNRGANTEAFF.

V gene TRBV28 combines with J gene TRBJ1-2; 12 bases are a match to TRBD1. This CDR3 comprises 15 residues. With V trimmed by 4 bases and J by 8 bases, 8 bases remained unmatched. CDR1 and CDR2 (germline): MDHEN, SYDVKM. This CDR3 is CASSSPGQGAEGYTF. CDR3 DNA sequence: TGTGCCAGCAGTTCCCCGGGACAGGGGGCAGAGGGCTACACCTTC.

This clone has a single count. The chain recombines TRBV7-3 with TRBJ2-3; the match to TRBD2 covers 11 bases. Germline CDR1 and CDR2: SGHTA and FQGTGA. Trimming cost V 6 bases and J 1 base; bases outside gene matches: 3. This CDR3 has 15 amino acids. This chain's CDR3 is CASSSGLAGTDTQYF. The CDR3 DNA reads TGTGCCAGCAGTTCGGGACTAGCGGGCACAGATACGCAGTATTTT.